The 3 T cell receptor beta chains listed next were all sequenced from one sample in a study of blood T cell repertoires in COVID-19. TCRdb's copy holds only in-frame clones and misses some; the assay was immunoSEQ multiplex PCR. The repertoire holds roughly 460,000 clones, with around 90% as singletons. The sequenced material came from peripheral blood. The receptors come from a young man with COVID-19, enrolled during active disease.

This chain links TRBV4-2 with TRBJ2-5; the D is unclear. The CDR3 runs 15 residues. The germline gives CDR1 LGHNA, CDR2 YNFKEQ. V gave up 1 base and J gave up 4 bases, with 13 bases separating them. Written as DNA, the CDR3 is TGTGCCAGCAGCCAAGCTGGAGCAAGCTCAGAGACCCAGTACTTC. This sequence encodes CASSQAGASSETQYF.

The chain links TRBV9 to TRBJ2-7; possibly TRBD2 for D (6 bases). Germline V lookup: CDR1 SGDLS, CDR2 YYNGEE. The CDR3 spans 15 residues. The V end was cut by 0 bases, the J end by 2 bases, with 12 bases between. Here the CDR3 DNA reads TGTGCCAGCAGCGTAGCGTCGGGACTCGCCTACGAGCAGTACTTC. It is translated as CASSVASGLAYEQYF.

J is TRBJ1-3 and V is TRBV6-1; 8 nucleotides line up with TRBD1. From germline, CDR1 is MNHNS and CDR2 SASEGT. The CDR3 length is 16 residues. Trimming at V came to 1 base and at J to 4 bases, leaving 6 bases not matched to a gene. DNA for the CDR3: TGTGCCAGCAGTGAAGAGGTCAGGGGGCGCGGAAACACCATATATTTT. It translates to CASSEEVRGRGNTIYF.